This T cell receptor beta chain appears in the sequencing data of a study of early T cells in non-severe SARS-CoV-2 infection. Individual cDNA molecules carried attached unique molecular identifiers. TCRdb passed the 5' RACE reads through MiXCR, listing each CDR3 protein once. The sample has around 77,000 distinct CDR3 sequences; 9% to 15% are singletons. V was shortened by 0 bases and J by 0 bases, with 4 bases between the two germline ends. Germline V CDR1 and CDR2: SGHKS, YYEKEE (reference sequence). The CDR3 covers 14 residues. Overall study findings and caveats: Anti-spike CD8 responses were favored by VDJdb matching, which missed private and CD4 specificities.

This clonotype has only a few counts. Its antigen is as yet unknown. The clonotype originates from an adult who was a healthcare worker with PCR-confirmed SARS-CoV-2 infection or an uninfected control (not recorded which). The donor label of this sample is uncertain. The sequences come from whole blood, collected at baseline. The chain carries TRBV5-5 and TRBJ1-3; D remains ambiguous. The CDR3 reads CASSLAYSGNTIYF. CDR3 in DNA: TGTGCCAGCAGCTTGGCGTACTCTGGAAACACCATATATTTT.